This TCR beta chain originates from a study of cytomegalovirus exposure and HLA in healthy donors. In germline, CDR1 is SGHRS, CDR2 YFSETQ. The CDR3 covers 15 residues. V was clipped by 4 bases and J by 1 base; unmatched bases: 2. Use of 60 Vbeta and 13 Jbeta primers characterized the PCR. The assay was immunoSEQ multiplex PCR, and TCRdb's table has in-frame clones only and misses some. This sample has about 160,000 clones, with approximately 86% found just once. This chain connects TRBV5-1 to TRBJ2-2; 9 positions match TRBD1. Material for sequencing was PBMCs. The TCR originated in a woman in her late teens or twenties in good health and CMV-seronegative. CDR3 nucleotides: TGCGCCAGCAGCCAGGACAGGGGGAACACCGGGGAGCTGTTTTTT. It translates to CASSQDRGNTGELFF.